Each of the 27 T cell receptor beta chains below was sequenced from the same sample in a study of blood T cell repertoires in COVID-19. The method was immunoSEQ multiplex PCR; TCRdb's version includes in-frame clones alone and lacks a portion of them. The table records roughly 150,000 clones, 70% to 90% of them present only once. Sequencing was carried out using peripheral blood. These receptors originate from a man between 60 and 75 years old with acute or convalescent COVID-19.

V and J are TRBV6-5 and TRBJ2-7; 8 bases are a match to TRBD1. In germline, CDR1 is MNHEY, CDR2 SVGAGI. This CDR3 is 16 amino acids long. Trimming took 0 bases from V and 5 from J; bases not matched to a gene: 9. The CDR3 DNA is TGTGCCAGCAGTTACTCCACCCGGACAGGGTCCCACGAGCAGTACTTC. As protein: CASSYSTRTGSHEQYF.

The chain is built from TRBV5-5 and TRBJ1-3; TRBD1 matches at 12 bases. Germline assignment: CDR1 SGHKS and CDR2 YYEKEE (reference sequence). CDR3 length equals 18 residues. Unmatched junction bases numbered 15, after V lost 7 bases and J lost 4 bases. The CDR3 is CASSRRDRGPFFGNTIYF. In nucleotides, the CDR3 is TGTGCCAGCTCTCGAAGGGACAGGGGGCCCTTTTTCGGAAACACCATATATTTT.

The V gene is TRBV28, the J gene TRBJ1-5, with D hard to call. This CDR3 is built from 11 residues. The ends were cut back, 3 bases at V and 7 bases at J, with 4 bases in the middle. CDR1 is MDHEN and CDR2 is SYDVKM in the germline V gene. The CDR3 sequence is CASSFRQPQHF. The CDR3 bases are TGTGCCAGCAGTTTTCGGCAGCCCCAGCATTTT.

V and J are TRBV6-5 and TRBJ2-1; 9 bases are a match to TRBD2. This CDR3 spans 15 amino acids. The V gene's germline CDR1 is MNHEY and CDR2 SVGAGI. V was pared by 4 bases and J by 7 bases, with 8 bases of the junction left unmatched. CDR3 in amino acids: CASSLTGTSRNEQFF. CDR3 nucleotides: TGTGCCAGCAGTTTGACCGGGACTAGCCGGAATGAGCAGTTCTTC.

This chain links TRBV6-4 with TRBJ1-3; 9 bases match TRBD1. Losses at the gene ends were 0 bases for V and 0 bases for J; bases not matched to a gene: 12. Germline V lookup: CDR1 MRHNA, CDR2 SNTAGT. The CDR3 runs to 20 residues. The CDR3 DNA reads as TGTGCCAGCAGTGACTCCCGGACAGGGGAGGCTCCAGCCTCTGGAAACACCATATATTTT. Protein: CASSDSRTGEAPASGNTIYF.

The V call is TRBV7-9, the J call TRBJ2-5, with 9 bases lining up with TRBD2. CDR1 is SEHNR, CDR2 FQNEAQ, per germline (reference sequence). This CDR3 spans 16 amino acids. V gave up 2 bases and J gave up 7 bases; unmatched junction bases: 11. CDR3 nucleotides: TGTGCCAGCAGCTTATCGAGCGGGGGGCCTTCAGGGACCCAGTACTTC. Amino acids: CASSLSSGGPSGTQYF.

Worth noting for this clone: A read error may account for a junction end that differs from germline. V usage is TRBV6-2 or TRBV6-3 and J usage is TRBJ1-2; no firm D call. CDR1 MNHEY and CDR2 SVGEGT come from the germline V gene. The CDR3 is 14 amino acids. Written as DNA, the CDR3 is TGTGCCAGCAGCCCCGCCGGCATGGGCTACCCCAACAACTTC. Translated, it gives CASSPAGMGYPNNF.

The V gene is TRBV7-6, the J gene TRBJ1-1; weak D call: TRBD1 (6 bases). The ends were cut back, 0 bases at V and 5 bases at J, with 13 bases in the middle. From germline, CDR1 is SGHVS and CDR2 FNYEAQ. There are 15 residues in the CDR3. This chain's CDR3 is CASSLAPSGVTEAFF. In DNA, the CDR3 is TGTGCCAGCAGCTTAGCACCCTCAGGGGTAACTGAAGCTTTCTTT.

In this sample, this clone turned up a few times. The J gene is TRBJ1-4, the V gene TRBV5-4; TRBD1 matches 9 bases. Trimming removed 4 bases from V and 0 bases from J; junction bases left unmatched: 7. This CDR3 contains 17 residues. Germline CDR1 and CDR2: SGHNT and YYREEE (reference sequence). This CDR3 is CASSRGTGSTTNEKLFF. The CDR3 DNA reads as TGTGCCAGCAGCCGAGGGACAGGGTCAACAACTAATGAAAAACTGTTTTTT.

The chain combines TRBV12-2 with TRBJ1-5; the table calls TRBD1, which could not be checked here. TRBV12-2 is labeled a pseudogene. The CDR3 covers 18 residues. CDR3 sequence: CASRLVRSRAGVLQPQHF. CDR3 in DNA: TGTGCAAGTCGCTTAGTTCGTTCCAGGGCAGGAGTGCTTCAGCCCCAGCATTTT.

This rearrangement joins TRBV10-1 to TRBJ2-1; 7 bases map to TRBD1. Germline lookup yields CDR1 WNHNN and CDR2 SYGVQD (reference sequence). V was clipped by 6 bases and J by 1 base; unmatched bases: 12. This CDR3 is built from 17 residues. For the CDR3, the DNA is TGCGCCAGCAGACGCGGACAGGCAATAGGATCCTACAATGAGCAGTTCTTC. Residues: CASRRGQAIGSYNEQFF.

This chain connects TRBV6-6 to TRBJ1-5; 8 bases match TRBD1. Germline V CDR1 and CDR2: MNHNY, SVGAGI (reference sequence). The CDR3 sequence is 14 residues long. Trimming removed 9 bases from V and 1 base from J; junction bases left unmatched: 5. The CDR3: CASWGTGSNQPQHF. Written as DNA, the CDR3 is TGTGCCAGTTGGGGGACAGGCAGCAATCAGCCCCAGCATTTT.

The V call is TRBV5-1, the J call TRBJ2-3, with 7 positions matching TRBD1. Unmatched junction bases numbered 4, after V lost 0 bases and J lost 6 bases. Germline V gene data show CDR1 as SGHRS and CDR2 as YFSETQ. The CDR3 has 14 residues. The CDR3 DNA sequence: TGCGCCAGCAGCTTGGGACAGGGATGGGATACGCAGTATTTT. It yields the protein CASSLGQGWDTQYF. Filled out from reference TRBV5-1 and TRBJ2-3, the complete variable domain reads KAGVTQTPRYLIKTRGQQVTLSCSPISGHRSVSWYQQTPGQGLQFLFEYFSETQRNKGNFPGRFSGRQFSNSRSEMNVSTLELGDSALYLCASSLGQGWDTQYFGPGTRLTVL.

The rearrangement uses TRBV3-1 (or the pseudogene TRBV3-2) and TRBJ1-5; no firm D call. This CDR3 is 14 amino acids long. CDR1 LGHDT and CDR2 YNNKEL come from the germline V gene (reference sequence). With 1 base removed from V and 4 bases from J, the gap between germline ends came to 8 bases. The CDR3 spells CASSQGSMNQPQHF. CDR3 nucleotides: TGTGCCAGCAGCCAAGGTAGTATGAATCAGCCCCAGCATTTT.

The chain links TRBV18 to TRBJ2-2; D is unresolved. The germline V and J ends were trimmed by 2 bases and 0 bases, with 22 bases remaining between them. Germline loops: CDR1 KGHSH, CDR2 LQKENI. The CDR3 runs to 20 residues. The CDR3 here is CASSPVSVPLIRTNTGELFF. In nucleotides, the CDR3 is TGTGCCAGCTCACCAGTATCCGTACCCCTAATTCGCACGAACACCGGGGAGCTGTTTTTT.

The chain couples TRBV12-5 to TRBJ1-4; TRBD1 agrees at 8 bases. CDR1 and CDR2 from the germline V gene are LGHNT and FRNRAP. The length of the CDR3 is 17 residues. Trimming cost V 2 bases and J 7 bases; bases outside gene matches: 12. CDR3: CASGLTLGTGTPEKLFF. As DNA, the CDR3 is TGTGCTAGTGGTTTGACTTTAGGGACAGGAACTCCTGAAAAACTGTTTTTT.

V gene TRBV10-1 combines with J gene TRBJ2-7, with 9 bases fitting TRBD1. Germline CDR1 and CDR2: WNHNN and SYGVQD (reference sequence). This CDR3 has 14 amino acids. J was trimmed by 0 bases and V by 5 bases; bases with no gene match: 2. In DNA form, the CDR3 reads TGCGCCAGCAGTCGGACAGGGGCCTCCTACGAGCAGTACTTC. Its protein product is CASSRTGASYEQYF.

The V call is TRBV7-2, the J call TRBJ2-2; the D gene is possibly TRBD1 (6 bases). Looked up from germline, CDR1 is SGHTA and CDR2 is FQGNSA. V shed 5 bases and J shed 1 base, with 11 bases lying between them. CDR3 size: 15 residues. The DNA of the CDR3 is TGTGCCAGCAGCCCGAGGGACAAGAACACCGGGGAGCTGTTTTTT. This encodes CASSPRDKNTGELFF. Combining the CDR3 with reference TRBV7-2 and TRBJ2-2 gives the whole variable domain GAGVSQSPSNKVTEKGKDVELRCDPISGHTALYWYRQSLGQGLEFLIYFQGNSAPDKSGLPSDRFSAERTGGSVSTLTIQRTQQEDSAVYLCASSPRDKNTGELFFGEGSRLTVL.

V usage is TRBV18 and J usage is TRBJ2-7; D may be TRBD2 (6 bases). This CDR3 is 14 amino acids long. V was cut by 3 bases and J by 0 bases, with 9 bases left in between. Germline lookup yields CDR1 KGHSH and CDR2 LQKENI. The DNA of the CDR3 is TGTGCCAGCTCACCCGGAGGGAGCTCCTACGAGCAGTACTTC. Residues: CASSPGGSSYEQYF.

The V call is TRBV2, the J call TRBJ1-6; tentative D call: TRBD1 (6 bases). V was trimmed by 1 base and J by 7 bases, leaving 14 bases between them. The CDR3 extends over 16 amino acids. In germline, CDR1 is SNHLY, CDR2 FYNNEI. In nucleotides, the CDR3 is TGTGCCAGCAGTGAAGACTCCAGGGGTACCAATTCACCCCTCCACTTT. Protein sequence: CASSEDSRGTNSPLHF.

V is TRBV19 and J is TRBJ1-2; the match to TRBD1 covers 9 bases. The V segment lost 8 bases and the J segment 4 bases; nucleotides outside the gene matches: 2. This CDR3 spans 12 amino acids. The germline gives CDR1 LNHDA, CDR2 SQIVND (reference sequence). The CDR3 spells CASRDRVYGYTF. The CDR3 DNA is TGTGCCAGTCGGGACAGGGTCTATGGCTACACCTTC.

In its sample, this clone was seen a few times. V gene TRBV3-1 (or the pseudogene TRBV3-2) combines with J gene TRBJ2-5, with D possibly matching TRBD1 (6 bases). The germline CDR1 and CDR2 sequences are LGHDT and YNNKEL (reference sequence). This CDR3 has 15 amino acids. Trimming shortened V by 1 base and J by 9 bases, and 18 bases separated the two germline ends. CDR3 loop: CASSQGQESSMAQYF. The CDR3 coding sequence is TGTGCCAGCAGCCAAGGACAGGAGTCTTCGATGGCCCAGTACTTC.

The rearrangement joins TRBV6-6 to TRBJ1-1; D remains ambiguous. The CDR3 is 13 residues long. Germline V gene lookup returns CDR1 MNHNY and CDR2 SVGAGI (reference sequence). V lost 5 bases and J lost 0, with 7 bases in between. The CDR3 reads CASSRLLNTEAFF. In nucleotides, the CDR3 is TGTGCCAGCAGTCGACTCCTGAACACTGAAGCTTTCTTT.

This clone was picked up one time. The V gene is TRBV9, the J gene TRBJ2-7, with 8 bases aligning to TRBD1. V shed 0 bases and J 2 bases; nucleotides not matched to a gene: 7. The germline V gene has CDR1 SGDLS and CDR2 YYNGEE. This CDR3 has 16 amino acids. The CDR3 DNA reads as TGTGCCAGCAGCGTAGATGGGGACAGGCTAACCTACGAGCAGTACTTC. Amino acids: CASSVDGDRLTYEQYF. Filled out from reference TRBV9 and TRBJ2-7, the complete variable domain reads DSGVTQTPKHLITATGQRVTLRCSPRSGDLSVYWYQQSLDQGLQFLIQYYNGEERAKGNILERFSAQQFPDLHSELNLSSLELGDSALYFCASSVDGDRLTYEQYFGPGTRLTVT.

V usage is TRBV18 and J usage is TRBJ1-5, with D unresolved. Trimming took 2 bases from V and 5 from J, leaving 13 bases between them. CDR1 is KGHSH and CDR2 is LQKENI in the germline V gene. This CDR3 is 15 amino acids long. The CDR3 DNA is TGTGCCAGCTCACCAACCGCAGGAGGGTATCAGCCCCAGCATTTT. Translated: CASSPTAGGYQPQHF.

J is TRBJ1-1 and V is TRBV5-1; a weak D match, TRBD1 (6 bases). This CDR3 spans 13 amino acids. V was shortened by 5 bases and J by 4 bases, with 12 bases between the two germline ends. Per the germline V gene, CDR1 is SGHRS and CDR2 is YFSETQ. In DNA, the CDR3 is TGCGCCAGCAGTGAGGGGGTCGTCACTGAAGCTTTCTTT. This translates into CASSEGVVTEAFF.

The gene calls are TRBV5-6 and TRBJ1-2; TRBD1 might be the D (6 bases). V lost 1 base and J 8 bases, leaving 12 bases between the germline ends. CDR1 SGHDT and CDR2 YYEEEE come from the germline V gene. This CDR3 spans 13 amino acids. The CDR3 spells CASSLRAGVGYTF. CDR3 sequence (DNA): TGTGCCAGCAGCTTGAGAGCAGGGGTCGGCTACACCTTC.